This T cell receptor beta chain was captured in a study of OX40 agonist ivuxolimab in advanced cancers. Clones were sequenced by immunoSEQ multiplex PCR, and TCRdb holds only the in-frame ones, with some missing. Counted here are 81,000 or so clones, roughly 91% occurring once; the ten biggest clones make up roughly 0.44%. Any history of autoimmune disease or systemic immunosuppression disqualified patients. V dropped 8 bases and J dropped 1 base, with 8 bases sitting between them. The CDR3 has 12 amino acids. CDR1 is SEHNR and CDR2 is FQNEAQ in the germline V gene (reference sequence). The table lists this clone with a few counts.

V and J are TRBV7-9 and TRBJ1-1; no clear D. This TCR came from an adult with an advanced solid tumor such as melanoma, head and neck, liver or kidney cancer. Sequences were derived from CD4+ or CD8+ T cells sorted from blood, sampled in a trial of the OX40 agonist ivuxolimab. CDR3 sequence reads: CASRRENTEAFF. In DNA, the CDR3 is TGTGCCAGCCGACGGGAGAACACTGAAGCTTTCTTT.